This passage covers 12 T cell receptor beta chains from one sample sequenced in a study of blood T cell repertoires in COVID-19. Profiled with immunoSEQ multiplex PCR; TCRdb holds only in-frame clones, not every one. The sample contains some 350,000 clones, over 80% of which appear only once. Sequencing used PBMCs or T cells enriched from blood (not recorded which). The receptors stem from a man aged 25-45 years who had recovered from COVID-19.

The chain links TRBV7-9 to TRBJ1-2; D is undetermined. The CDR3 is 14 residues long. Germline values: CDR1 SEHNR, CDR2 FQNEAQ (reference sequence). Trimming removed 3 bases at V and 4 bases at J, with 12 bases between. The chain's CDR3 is CASSLRGYSYGYTF. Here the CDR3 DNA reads TGTGCCAGCAGCTTGCGGGGATACAGCTATGGCTACACCTTC.

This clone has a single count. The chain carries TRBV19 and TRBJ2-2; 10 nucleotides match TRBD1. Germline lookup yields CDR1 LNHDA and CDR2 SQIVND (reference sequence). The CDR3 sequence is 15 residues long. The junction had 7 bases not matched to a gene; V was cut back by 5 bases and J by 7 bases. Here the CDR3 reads CASSSSGTGVGELFF. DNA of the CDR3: TGTGCCAGTAGTTCTTCCGGGACAGGGGTCGGGGAGCTGTTTTTT.

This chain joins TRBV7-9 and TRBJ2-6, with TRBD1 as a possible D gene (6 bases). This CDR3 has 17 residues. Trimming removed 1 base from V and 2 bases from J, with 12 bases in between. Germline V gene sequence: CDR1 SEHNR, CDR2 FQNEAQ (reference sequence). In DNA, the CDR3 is TGTGCCAGCAGCTTAGGGGGGCTAAGGACTGGGGCCAACGTCCTGACTTTC. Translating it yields CASSLGGLRTGANVLTF.

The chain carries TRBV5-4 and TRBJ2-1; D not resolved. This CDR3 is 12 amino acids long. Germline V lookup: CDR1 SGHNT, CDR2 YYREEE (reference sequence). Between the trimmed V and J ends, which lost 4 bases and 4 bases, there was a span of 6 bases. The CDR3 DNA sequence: TGTGCCAGCAGCCGCGTTTACAATGAGCAGTTCTTC. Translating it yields CASSRVYNEQFF.

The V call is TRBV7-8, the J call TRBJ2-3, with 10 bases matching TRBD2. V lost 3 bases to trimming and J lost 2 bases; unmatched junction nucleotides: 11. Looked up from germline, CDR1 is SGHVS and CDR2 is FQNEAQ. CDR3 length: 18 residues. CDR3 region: CASSFTRTSGVITDTQYF. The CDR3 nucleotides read TGTGCCAGCAGCTTTACCAGGACTAGCGGCGTAATCACAGATACGCAGTATTTT.

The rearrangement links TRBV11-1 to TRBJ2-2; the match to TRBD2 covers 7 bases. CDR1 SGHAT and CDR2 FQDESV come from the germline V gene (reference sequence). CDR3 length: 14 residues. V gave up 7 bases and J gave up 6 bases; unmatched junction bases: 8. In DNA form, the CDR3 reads TGTGCCAGCACCCCGAGCGGGGACGCCGGGGAGCTGTTTTTT. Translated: CASTPSGDAGELFF.

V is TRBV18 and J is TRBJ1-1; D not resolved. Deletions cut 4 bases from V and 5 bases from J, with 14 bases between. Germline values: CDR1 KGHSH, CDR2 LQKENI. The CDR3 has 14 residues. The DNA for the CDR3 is TGTGCCAGCTCACTTCAGACATTTGGGACTGAAGCTTTCTTT. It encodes CASSLQTFGTEAFF.

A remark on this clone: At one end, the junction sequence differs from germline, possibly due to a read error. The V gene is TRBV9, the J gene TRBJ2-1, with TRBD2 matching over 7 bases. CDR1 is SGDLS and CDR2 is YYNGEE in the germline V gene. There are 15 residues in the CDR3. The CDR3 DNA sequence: TGTGCCAGCAGCGTACGCGGGGGACCCAACAAGGAGCAGTTCTTC. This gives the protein CASSVRGGPNKEQFF.

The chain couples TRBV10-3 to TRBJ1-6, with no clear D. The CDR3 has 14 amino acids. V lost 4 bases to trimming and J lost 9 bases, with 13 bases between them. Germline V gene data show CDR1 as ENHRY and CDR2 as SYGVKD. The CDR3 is CAISGGGPGSPLHF. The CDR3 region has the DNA TGTGCCATCAGTGGGGGAGGCCCAGGTTCACCCCTCCACTTT.

The CDR3 is CASSTTGGGGNQPQHF. The CDR3 DNA reads as TGTGCCAGCAGCACGACAGGGGGCGGCGGCAATCAGCCCCAGCATTTT. This chain joins TRBV5-6 and TRBJ1-5; 10 bases match TRBD1. The junction had 6 bases not matched to a gene; V was cut back by 4 bases and J by 2 bases. In germline, CDR1 is SGHDT, CDR2 YYEEEE. The CDR3 runs to 16 residues.

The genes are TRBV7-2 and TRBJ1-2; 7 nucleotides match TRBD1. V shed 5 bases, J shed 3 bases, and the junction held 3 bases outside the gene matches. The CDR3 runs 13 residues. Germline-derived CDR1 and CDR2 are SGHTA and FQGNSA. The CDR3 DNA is TGTGCCAGCAGCCCAGGGACAGACTATGGCTACACCTTC. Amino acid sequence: CASSPGTDYGYTF.

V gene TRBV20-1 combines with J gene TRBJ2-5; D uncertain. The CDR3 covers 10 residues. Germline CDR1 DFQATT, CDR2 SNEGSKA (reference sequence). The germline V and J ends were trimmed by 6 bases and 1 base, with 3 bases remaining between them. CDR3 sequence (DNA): TGCAGTGCCCGCCAAGAGACCCAGTACTTC. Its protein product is CSARQETQYF.